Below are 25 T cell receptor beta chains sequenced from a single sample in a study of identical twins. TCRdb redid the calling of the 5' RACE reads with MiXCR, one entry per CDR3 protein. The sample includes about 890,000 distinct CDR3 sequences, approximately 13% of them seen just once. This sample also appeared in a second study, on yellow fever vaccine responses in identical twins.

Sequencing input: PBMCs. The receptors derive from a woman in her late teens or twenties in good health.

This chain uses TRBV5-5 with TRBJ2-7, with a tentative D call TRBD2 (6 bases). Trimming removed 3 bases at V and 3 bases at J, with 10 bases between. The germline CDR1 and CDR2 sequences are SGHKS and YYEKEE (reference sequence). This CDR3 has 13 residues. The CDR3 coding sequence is TGTGCCAGCAGCTCCGGGACTCTCTACGAGCAGTACGTC. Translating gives CASSSGTLYEQYV.

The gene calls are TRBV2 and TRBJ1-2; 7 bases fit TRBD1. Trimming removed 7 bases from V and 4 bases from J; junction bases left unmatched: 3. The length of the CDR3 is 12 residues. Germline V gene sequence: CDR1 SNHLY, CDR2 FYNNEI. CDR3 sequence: CASNGQAYGYTF. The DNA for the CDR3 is TGTGCCAGCAACGGACAGGCCTATGGCTACACCTTC.

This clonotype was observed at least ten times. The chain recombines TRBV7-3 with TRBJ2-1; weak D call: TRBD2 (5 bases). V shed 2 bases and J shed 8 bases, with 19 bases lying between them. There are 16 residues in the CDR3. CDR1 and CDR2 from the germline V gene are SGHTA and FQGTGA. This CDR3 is CASSLVYGSGVHEQFF. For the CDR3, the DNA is TGTGCCAGCAGCTTAGTTTACGGATCCGGGGTCCATGAGCAGTTCTTC. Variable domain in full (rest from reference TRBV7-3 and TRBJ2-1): GAGVSQTPSNKVTEKGKYVELRCDPISGHTALYWYRQSLGQGPEFLIYFQGTGAADDSGLPNDRFFAVRPEGSVSTLKIQRTERGDSAVYLCASSLVYGSGVHEQFFGPGTRLTVL.

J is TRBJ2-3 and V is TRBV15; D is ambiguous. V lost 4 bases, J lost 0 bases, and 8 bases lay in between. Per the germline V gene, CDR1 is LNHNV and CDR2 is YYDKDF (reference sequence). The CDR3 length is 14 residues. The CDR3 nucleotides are TGTGCCACCAGCATCATCGGGAGCACAGATACGCAGTATTTT. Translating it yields CATSIIGSTDTQYF.

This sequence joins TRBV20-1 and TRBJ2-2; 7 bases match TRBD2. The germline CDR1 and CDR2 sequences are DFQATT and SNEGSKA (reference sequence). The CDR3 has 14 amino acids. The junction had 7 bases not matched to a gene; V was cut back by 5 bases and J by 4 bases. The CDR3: CSARGVLGTGELFF. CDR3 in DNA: TGCAGTGCTCGGGGGGTGTTGGGCACCGGGGAGCTGTTTTTT.

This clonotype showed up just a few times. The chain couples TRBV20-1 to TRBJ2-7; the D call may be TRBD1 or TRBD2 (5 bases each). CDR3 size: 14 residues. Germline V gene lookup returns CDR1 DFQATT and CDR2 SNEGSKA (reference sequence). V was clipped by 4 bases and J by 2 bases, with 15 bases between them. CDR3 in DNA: TGCAGTGCTATTAGATCCGGGGACCCCTACGAGCAGTACTTC. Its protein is CSAIRSGDPYEQYF.

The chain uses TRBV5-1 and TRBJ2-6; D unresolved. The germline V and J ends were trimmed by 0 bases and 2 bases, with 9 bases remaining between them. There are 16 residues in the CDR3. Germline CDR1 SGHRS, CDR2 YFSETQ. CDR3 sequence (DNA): TGCGCCAGCAGCTTGGCTCTGACCGCTGGGGCCAACGTCCTGACTTTC. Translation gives CASSLALTAGANVLTF.

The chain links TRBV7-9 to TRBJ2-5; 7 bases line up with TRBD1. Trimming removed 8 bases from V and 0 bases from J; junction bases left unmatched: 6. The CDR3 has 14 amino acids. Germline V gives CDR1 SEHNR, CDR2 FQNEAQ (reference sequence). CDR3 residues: CASVPGQHQETQYF. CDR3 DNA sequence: TGTGCCAGCGTACCGGGACAGCACCAAGAGACCCAGTACTTC.

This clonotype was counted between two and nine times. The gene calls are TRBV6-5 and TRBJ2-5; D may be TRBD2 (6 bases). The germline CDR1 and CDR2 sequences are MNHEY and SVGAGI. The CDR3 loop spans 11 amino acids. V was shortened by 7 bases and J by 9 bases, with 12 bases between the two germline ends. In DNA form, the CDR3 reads TGTGCCAGCACCCTGGGACTGGCCCAGTACTTC. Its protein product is CASTLGLAQYF.

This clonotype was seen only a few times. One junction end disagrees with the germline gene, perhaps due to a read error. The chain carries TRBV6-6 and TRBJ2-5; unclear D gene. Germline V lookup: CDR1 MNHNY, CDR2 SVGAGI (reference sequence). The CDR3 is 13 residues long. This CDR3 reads CASSYPPGESQYF. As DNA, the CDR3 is TGTGCCAGCAGTTACCCCCCTGGCGAGAGCCAGTACTTC.

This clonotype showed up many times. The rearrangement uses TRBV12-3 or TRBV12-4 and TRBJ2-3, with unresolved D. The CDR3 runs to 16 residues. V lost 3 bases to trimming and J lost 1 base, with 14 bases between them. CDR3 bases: TGTGCCAGCAGTTTCGCCCCAGCCAGGCGCACAGATACGCAGTATTTT. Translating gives CASSFAPARRTDTQYF.

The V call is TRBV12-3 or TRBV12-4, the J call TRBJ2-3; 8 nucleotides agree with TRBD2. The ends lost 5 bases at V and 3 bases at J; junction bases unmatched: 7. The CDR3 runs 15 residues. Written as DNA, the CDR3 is TGTGCCAGCAGTCGGGGCGGGAGGTGGACAGATACGCAGTATTTT. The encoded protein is CASSRGGRWTDTQYF.

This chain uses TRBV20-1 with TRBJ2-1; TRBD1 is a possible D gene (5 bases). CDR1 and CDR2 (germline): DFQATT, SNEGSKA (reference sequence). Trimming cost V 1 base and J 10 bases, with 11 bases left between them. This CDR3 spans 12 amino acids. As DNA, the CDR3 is TGCAGTGCTAGAGGGGGCGATCTCGAGCAGTTCTTC. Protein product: CSARGGDLEQFF.

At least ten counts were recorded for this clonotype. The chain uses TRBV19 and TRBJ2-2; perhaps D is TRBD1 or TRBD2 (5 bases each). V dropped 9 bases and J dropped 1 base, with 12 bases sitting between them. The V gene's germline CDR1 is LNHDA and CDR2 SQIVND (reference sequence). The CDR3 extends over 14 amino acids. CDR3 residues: CASSIGGNTGELFF. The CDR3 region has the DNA TGTGCCAGCAGCATTGGGGGGAACACCGGGGAGCTGTTTTTT.

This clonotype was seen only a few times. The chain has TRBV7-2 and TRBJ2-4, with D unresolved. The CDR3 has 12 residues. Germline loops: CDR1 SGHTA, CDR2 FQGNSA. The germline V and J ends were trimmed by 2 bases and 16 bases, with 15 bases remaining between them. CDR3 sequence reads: CASSLFPGEGYF. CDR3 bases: TGTGCCAGCAGCTTATTCCCAGGAGAAGGTTACTTC.

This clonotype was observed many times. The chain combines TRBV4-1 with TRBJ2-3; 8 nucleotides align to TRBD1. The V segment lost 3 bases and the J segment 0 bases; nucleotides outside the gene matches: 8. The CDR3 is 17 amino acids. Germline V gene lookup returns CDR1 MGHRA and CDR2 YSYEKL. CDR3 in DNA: TGCGCCAGCAGCCAGCCTCCAGGGGGCTCAAGCACAGATACGCAGTATTTT. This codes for CASSQPPGGSSTDTQYF.

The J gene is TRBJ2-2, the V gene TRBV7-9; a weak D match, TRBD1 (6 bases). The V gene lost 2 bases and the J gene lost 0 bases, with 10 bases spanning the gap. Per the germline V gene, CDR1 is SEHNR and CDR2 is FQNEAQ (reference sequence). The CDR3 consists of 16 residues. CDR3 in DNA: TGTGCCAGCAGCTTAACCAGGGGTTCGAACACCGGGGAGCTGTTTTTT. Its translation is CASSLTRGSNTGELFF.

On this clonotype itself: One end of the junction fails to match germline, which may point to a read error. In nucleotides, the CDR3 is TGCTGTGCTAGAGCCTTAACGACTAGCGGGGCAGATACGCAGTATTTT. The encoded protein is CCARALTTSGADTQYF. This chain joins TRBV20-1 and TRBJ2-3; 11 nucleotides align to TRBD2. This CDR3 has 16 residues. CDR1 and CDR2 from the germline V gene are DFQATT and SNEGSKA (reference sequence).

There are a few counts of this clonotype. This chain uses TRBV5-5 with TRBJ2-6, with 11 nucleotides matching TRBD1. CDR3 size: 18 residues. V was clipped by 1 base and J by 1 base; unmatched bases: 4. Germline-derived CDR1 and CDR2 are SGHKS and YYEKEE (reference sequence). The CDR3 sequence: CASSLLGQGASGANVLTF. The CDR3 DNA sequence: TGTGCCAGCAGCTTGCTAGGACAGGGGGCATCTGGGGCCAACGTCCTGACTTTC.

The CDR3 sequence: CSGGIRVDDEQFF. DNA of the CDR3: TGCAGTGGTGGAATCCGGGTGGACGATGAGCAGTTCTTC. The rearrangement links TRBV20-1 to TRBJ2-1, with D unclear. Germline V gives CDR1 DFQATT, CDR2 SNEGSKA (reference sequence). Trimming stripped 7 bases from V and 8 bases from J, with 18 bases between. The CDR3 is made up of 13 amino acids.

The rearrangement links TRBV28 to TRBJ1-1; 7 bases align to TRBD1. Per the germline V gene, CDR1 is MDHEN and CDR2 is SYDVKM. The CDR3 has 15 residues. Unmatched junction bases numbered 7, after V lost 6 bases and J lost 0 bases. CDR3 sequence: CASREQGPMNTEAFF. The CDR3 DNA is TGTGCCAGCAGGGAACAGGGGCCCATGAACACTGAAGCTTTCTTT. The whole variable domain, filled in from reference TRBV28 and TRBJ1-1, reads DVKVTQSSRYLVKRTGEKVFLECVQDMDHENMFWYRQDPGLGLRLIYFSYDVKMKEKGDIPEGYSVSREKKERFSLILESASTNQTSMYLCASREQGPMNTEAFFGQGTRLTVV.

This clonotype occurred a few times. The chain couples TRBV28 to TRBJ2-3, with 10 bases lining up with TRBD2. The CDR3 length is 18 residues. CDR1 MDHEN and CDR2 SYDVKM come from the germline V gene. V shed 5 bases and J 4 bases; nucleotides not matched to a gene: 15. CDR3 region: CASSTPGLAGVGADTQYF. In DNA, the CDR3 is TGTGCCAGCAGTACCCCCGGCCTAGCGGGAGTGGGCGCAGATACGCAGTATTTT.

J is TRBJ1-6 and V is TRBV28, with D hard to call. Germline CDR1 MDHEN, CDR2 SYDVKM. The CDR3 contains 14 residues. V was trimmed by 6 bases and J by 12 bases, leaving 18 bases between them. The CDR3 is CASSLSTSGLPLHF. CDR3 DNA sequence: TGTGCCAGCAGCCTCTCAACCTCGGGGTTACCCCTCCACTTT.

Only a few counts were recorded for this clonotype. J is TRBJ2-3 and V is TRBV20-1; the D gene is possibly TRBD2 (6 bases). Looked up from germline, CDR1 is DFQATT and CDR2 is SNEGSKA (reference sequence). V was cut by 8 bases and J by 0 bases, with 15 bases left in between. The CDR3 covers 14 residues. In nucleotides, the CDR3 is TGCAGTACTCTCGGGCTAGCGAGCACAGATACGCAGTATTTT. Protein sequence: CSTLGLASTDTQYF.

The CDR3 bases are TGTGCCAGCTCAGATTTTACGGTCGCAACTAATGAAAAACTGTTTTTT. Its translation is CASSDFTVATNEKLFF. V and J are TRBV18 and TRBJ1-4; D is undetermined. Germline V gene lookup returns CDR1 KGHSH and CDR2 LQKENI. Trimming took off 5 bases at V and 0 bases at J, with 13 bases between the two ends. The CDR3 is 16 amino acids.